This passage covers 14 T cell receptor beta chains from one sample sequenced in a study of response to subunit inactivated influenza vaccine. Via MiXCR, TCRdb re-called the RT-PCR reads, giving one row per CDR3 protein. The sample comprises 550,000 to 800,000 distinct CDR3 sequences, about a sixth of which are singletons, and about 9.9% rests with the top ten. The source was PBMCs from blood, collected about 12 days after vaccination. These receptors came from a man in his fifties who received an inactivated influenza vaccine.

The gene calls are TRBV20-1 and TRBJ1-5; D is undetermined. CDR1 and CDR2 from the germline V gene are DFQATT and SNEGSKA (reference sequence). V gave up 6 bases and J gave up 1 base, with 13 bases separating them. CDR3 length: 14 amino acids. The DNA of the CDR3 is TGCAGTGCCCAAGAGGGCGGGAGCAATCAGCCCCAGCATTTT. Its translation is CSAQEGGSNQPQHF.

The chain links TRBV6-5 to TRBJ1-5; D call uncertain. Per the germline V gene, CDR1 is MNHEY and CDR2 is SVGAGI. The CDR3 sequence is 13 residues long. Trimming pared 5 bases from V and 9 bases from J, leaving 14 bases between. The CDR3 DNA reads TGTGCCAGCAGTAACTTACAATCAGGGCCCCAGCATTTT. Translation gives CASSNLQSGPQHF.

The chain couples TRBV5-1 to TRBJ1-4; perhaps TRBD1 as D (5 bases). Germline V gene lookup returns CDR1 SGHRS and CDR2 YFSETQ. V was trimmed by 2 bases and J by 5 bases, leaving 10 bases between them. The CDR3 has 14 amino acids. The CDR3: CASSFTGTNEKLFF. In DNA form, the CDR3 reads TGCGCCAGCAGCTTTACAGGAACGAATGAAAAACTGTTTTTT.

As DNA, the CDR3 is TGTGCCAGCAGCTTGAACAGGGGAAACTACGAGCAGTACTTC. As protein: CASSLNRGNYEQYF. The genes are TRBV7-2 and TRBJ2-7, with 7 nucleotides matching TRBD1. The germline V gene encodes CDR1 SGHTA and CDR2 FQGNSA. The CDR3 runs to 14 residues. Trimming at V came to 3 bases and at J to 3 bases, leaving 5 bases not matched to a gene.

The J gene is TRBJ2-1, the V gene TRBV6-5, with no clear D. Per germline, CDR1 MNHEY and CDR2 SVGAGI. With 5 bases removed from V and 10 bases from J, the gap between germline ends came to 9 bases. The length of the CDR3 is 11 residues. In nucleotides, the CDR3 is TGTGCCAGCAGTCGTCCCGGGGAGCAGTTCTTC. Translated, it gives CASSRPGEQFF.

This clonotype was found once. The chain joins TRBV27 to TRBJ2-5; TRBD1 matches 7 bases. CDR1 is MNHEY and CDR2 is SMNVEV in the germline V gene (reference sequence). V lost 6 bases, J lost 4 bases, and 8 bases stayed unmatched. This CDR3 contains 14 residues. CDR3: CASRSTGWGETQYF. CDR3 coding DNA: TGTGCCAGCAGATCGACAGGGTGGGGAGAGACCCAGTACTTC.

This rearrangement joins TRBV10-3 to TRBJ2-1; the match to TRBD2 covers 7 bases. The CDR3 covers 15 residues. Germline V gives CDR1 ENHRY, CDR2 SYGVKD. V shed 1 base and J 2 bases; nucleotides not matched to a gene: 2. This chain's CDR3 is CAISELGGAYNEQFF. The CDR3 DNA is TGTGCCATCAGTGAGTTGGGGGGGGCCTACAATGAGCAGTTCTTC.

The chain combines TRBV20-1 with TRBJ1-6; possibly TRBD1 for D (5 bases). Germline-derived CDR1 and CDR2 are DFQATT and SNEGSKA (reference sequence). Deletions cut 0 bases from V and 0 bases from J, with 12 bases between. This CDR3 is built from 17 residues. The CDR3 protein is CSARDEGVSSYNSPLHF. Written as DNA, the CDR3 is TGCAGTGCTAGAGATGAAGGGGTCAGCTCCTATAATTCACCCCTCCACTTT.

V is TRBV2 and J is TRBJ2-5, with D perhaps TRBD1 or TRBD2 (5 bases each). The CDR3 has 14 amino acids. Trimming removed 6 bases at V and 2 bases at J, with 13 bases between. Germline V gene sequence: CDR1 SNHLY, CDR2 FYNNEI. The DNA of the CDR3 is TGTGCCAGCAGCCAAGGGACCGATCAAGAGACCCAGTACTTC. It encodes CASSQGTDQETQYF.

This clonotype was observed a few times. This chain links TRBV4-2 with TRBJ2-3, with 8 bases matching TRBD2. CDR1 is LGHNA, CDR2 YNFKEQ, per germline. The CDR3 sequence is 16 residues long. Losses at the gene ends were 5 bases for V and 1 base for J; bases not matched to a gene: 8. CDR3 loop: CASSVSGSVGTDTQYF. DNA of the CDR3: TGTGCCAGCAGCGTGAGCGGGAGTGTAGGCACAGATACGCAGTATTTT.

The chain has TRBV4-3 and TRBJ2-7; the D gene is possibly TRBD1 (6 bases). There are 15 residues in the CDR3. V lost 4 bases and J lost 4, with 17 bases in between. Germline CDR1 reads LGHNA; CDR2 reads YSLEER. In DNA, the CDR3 is TGCGCCAGCAGCCCATCCGGGACACCTGTATACGAGCAGTACTTC. This codes for CASSPSGTPVYEQYF.

This clonotype was found many times. V and J are TRBV12-3 or TRBV12-4 and TRBJ2-5; 7 nucleotides agree with TRBD2. The CDR3 is made up of 15 amino acids. With V trimmed by 7 bases and J by 0 bases, 8 bases remained unmatched. The CDR3 protein is CASTFGGYNQETQYF. For the CDR3, the DNA is TGTGCCAGCACCTTCGGGGGGTATAACCAAGAGACCCAGTACTTC.

The chain combines TRBV5-1 with TRBJ2-3, with 7 bases lining up with TRBD2. Germline loops: CDR1 SGHRS, CDR2 YFSETQ. This CDR3 comprises 16 residues. The V gene end was trimmed by 4 bases and the J gene end by 1 base; junction bases not matched to a gene: 9. CDR3 nucleotides: TGCGCCAGCAGCAAAGCAGCTAGCGGTGGCACAGATACGCAGTATTTT. Its translation is CASSKAASGGTDTQYF.

This clonotype showed up many times. This chain connects TRBV5-1 to TRBJ2-3; the D is unclear. Germline assignment: CDR1 SGHRS and CDR2 YFSETQ. V lost 2 bases, J lost 3 bases, and 10 bases lay in between. CDR3 length: 14 amino acids. DNA of the CDR3: TGCGCCAGCAGCTTAGGGCGTCGAACAGATACGCAGTATTTT. This gives the protein CASSLGRRTDTQYF.